Following are 20 T cell receptor beta chains from one sample sequenced in a study of cytomegalovirus exposure and HLA in healthy donors. The PCR had 60 Vbeta and 13 Jbeta primers. Using immunoSEQ multiplex PCR, the repertoire was profiled, and TCRdb retains in-frame clones only, with some absent. The sample contains about 180,000 clones, around 80% of which appear only once. Sequences were obtained from PBMCs. These receptors all stem from a woman in her 40s in good health and CMV-seronegative.

The chain combines TRBV7-8 with TRBJ2-7; 10 bases are a match to TRBD1. The V and J ends lost 3 bases and 4 bases, in that order; junction bases with no gene match: 3. Germline CDR1 and CDR2: SGHVS and FQNEAQ. This CDR3 contains 14 residues. CDR3 protein: CASSLGQGLYEQYF. CDR3 coding DNA: TGTGCCAGCAGCTTGGGACAGGGGCTATACGAGCAGTACTTC. The entire variable domain, with the rest obtained from reference TRBV7-8 and TRBJ2-7, is as follows: GAGVSQSPRYKVAKRGQDVALRCDPISGHVSLFWYQQALGQGPEFLTYFQNEAQLDKSGLPSDRFFAERPEGSVSTLKIQRTQQEDSAVYLCASSLGQGLYEQYFGPGTRLTVT.

V gene TRBV6-5 combines with J gene TRBJ2-2; 7 positions agree with TRBD2. CDR3 length equals 15 residues. CDR1 is MNHEY and CDR2 is SVGAGI in the germline V gene. J lost 0 bases, V lost 8 bases, and 6 bases had no gene match. The CDR3 DNA is TGTGCCAGCGGGTTGGGGGGGACGAACACCGGGGAGCTGTTTTTT. Encoded protein: CASGLGGTNTGELFF.

The J gene is TRBJ1-2, the V gene TRBV27; possibly TRBD1 for D (5 bases). CDR3 length: 14 amino acids. Germline CDR1 reads MNHEY; CDR2 reads SMNVEV (reference sequence). Trimming left V 7 bases short and J 2 bases short, with 14 bases between. CDR3 loop: CASMSAGPNYGYTF. CDR3 nucleotides: TGTGCCAGCATGTCGGCAGGGCCCAACTATGGCTACACCTTC.

V gene TRBV7-3 combines with J gene TRBJ2-2; TRBD1 is a possible D gene (6 bases). The germline CDR1 and CDR2 sequences are SGHTA and FQGTGA. The V gene lost 0 bases and the J gene lost 13 bases, with 15 bases spanning the gap. The CDR3 length is 14 residues. The CDR3, as DNA: TGTGCCAGCAGCTTAACGGATGGAACAGGGTGGCTGTTTTTT. Translation: CASSLTDGTGWLFF.

V usage is TRBV6-5 and J usage is TRBJ2-1, with 7 nucleotides matching TRBD1. Trimming took 0 bases from V and 7 from J; bases not matched to a gene: 9. The germline V gene encodes CDR1 MNHEY and CDR2 SVGAGI. This CDR3 region has 16 residues. CDR3 protein: CASSYSKRGLRNEQFF. In DNA form, the CDR3 reads TGTGCCAGCAGTTACTCGAAAAGGGGGCTTCGGAATGAGCAGTTCTTC.

This chain links TRBV5-1 with TRBJ2-7; 7 nucleotides line up with TRBD2. V trimming: 4 bases; J trimming: 3 bases; junction bases outside the gene matches: 7. Germline CDR1 reads SGHRS; CDR2 reads YFSETQ. The CDR3 is 14 residues long. The CDR3 region is CASSLVTGGYEQYF. In nucleotides, the CDR3 is TGCGCCAGCAGCCTTGTGACGGGGGGCTACGAGCAGTACTTC.

V usage is TRBV7-9 and J usage is TRBJ2-7; 9 bases align to TRBD2. This CDR3 contains 15 residues. V was clipped by 6 bases and J by 3 bases; unmatched bases: 9. Germline V CDR1 and CDR2: SEHNR, FQNEAQ (reference sequence). This CDR3 is CASSRTSAKIYEQYF. The DNA for the CDR3 is TGTGCCAGCAGTCGGACTAGCGCCAAGATCTACGAGCAGTACTTC.

The CDR3, as DNA: TGTGCCAGCAGCATAGGGGGGGCGGGGGCAGGCTACACCTTC. This encodes CASSIGGAGAGYTF. V usage is TRBV7-8 and J usage is TRBJ1-2; D is perhaps TRBD1 (6 bases). Trimming removed 5 bases from V and 8 bases from J, with 18 bases in between. Germline CDR1 SGHVS, CDR2 FQNEAQ. This CDR3 region has 14 residues.

The gene calls are TRBV9 and TRBJ2-1, with a tentative D call TRBD2 (6 bases). There are 16 residues in the CDR3. Germline V gene data show CDR1 as SGDLS and CDR2 as YYNGEE. Deletions cut 4 bases from V and 2 bases from J, with 16 bases between. The CDR3 protein is CASSYRRDWAYNEQFF. In nucleotides, the CDR3 is TGTGCCAGCAGCTATCGACGGGACTGGGCCTACAATGAGCAGTTCTTC.

This chain connects TRBV9 to TRBJ1-2; TRBD1 might be the D (5 bases). V was trimmed by 0 bases and J by 4 bases, leaving 10 bases between them. The CDR3 has 14 amino acids. Germline V CDR1 and CDR2: SGDLS, YYNGEE. The CDR3 bases are TGTGCCAGCAGCGTAGATCAGGGCGGCTATGGCTACACCTTC. Amino acids: CASSVDQGGYGYTF.

The genes are TRBV30 and TRBJ2-7; D is perhaps TRBD2 (7 bases). CDR3 size: 13 residues. The germline gives CDR1 GTSNPN, CDR2 SVGIG (reference sequence). The V and J ends lost 4 bases and 3 bases respectively, with 13 bases between them. CDR3 loop: CAWNRGGDYEQYF. The CDR3 DNA sequence: TGTGCCTGGAATAGGGGGGGCGACTACGAGCAGTACTTC.

V and J are TRBV5-6 and TRBJ2-1; the match to TRBD2 covers 9 bases. Trimming cost V 2 bases and J 8 bases; bases outside gene matches: 17. The CDR3 is 18 residues long. Germline V gives CDR1 SGHDT, CDR2 YYEEEE. The CDR3 sequence is CASSFGIQRLAGSDEQFF. CDR3 DNA sequence: TGTGCCAGCAGCTTTGGGATACAGCGGCTAGCGGGGTCCGATGAGCAGTTCTTC.

The chain couples TRBV6-6 to TRBJ2-5, with D unresolved. Germline-derived CDR1 and CDR2 are MNHNY and SVGAGI (reference sequence). V lost 0 bases and J lost 1, with 9 bases in between. The CDR3 consists of 15 residues. The CDR3 region has the DNA TGTGCCAGCAGTTACTCCCCAGATCCCCAAGAGACCCAGTACTTC. As protein: CASSYSPDPQETQYF.

This chain joins TRBV10-3 and TRBJ1-2, with TRBD1 as a possible D gene (5 bases). This CDR3 comprises 13 residues. Trimming took 11 bases from V and 5 from J, leaving 18 bases between them. Germline V gene data show CDR1 as ENHRY and CDR2 as SYGVKD. The DNA for the CDR3 is TGTGCCGCAATGGCGGGGCCGGAGTATGGCTACACCTTC. It is translated as CAAMAGPEYGYTF.

V is TRBV11-2 and J is TRBJ2-7; 12 nucleotides align to TRBD2. This CDR3 is 16 amino acids long. V gave up 4 bases and J gave up 3 bases; unmatched junction bases: 7. Germline CDR1 reads SGHAT; CDR2 reads FQNNGV. CDR3 sequence reads: CASSSEPSGRGYEQYF. CDR3 sequence (DNA): TGTGCCAGCAGCTCGGAACCTAGCGGGAGGGGCTACGAGCAGTACTTC.

In the case of this clone: At one end, the junction sequence differs from germline, possibly due to a read error. J is TRBJ1-1 and V is TRBV6-1; D is possibly TRBD1 (6 bases). The CDR3 sequence is 10 residues long. Germline V lookup: CDR1 MNHNS, CDR2 SASEGT. CDR3 protein: CASRERDTIF. The CDR3 bases are TGTGCCAGCAGGGAACGGGACACAATATTT.

This clone was found once. The chain carries TRBV2 and TRBJ2-5; 7 positions match TRBD1. This CDR3 is 14 amino acids long. V lost 6 bases to trimming and J lost 7 bases; unmatched junction nucleotides: 11. Looked up from germline, CDR1 is SNHLY and CDR2 is FYNNEI. The CDR3 DNA follows: TGTGCCAGCAGCGTAACAGGGGCCCTCGGGACCCAGTACTTC. It specifies CASSVTGALGTQYF.

The chain carries TRBV11-3 and TRBJ2-7, with D possibly matching TRBD2 (6 bases). Germline V CDR1 and CDR2: SGHNT, YENEEA. Deletions cut 1 base from V and 3 bases from J, with 10 bases between. This CDR3 is 14 amino acids long. As DNA, the CDR3 is TGTGCCAGCAGCTTAGGGGGGGTTTTCTACGAGCAGTACTTC. It is translated as CASSLGGVFYEQYF.

With regard to this clone: Distinct nucleotide sequences in the sample also encode this CDR3. This chain joins TRBV27 and TRBJ1-2; maybe TRBD1 (5 bases). Trimming left V 2 bases short and J 4 bases short, with 8 bases between. Germline V gene data show CDR1 as MNHEY and CDR2 as SMNVEV (reference sequence). This CDR3 has 13 residues. The CDR3: CASSLQGSYGYTF. DNA of the CDR3: TGTGCCAGCAGTTTACAGGGTTCCTATGGCTACACCTTC.

This chain uses TRBV7-3 with TRBJ2-1, with D possibly being TRBD1 (6 bases). The CDR3 is 15 amino acids. V gave up 5 bases and J gave up 6 bases, with 17 bases separating them. The germline V gene encodes CDR1 SGHTA and CDR2 FQGTGA. Written as DNA, the CDR3 is TGTGCCAGCAGCCTCACCTGGGGGCCGGGCAATGAGCAGTTCTTC. Protein product: CASSLTWGPGNEQFF.